The 27 T cell receptor beta chains in this list originate from one sample, sequenced in a study of blood T cell repertoires in COVID-19. The table came from immunoSEQ multiplex PCR; TCRdb's copy has only in-frame clones and leaves some out. Of roughly 97,000 clones in the sample, around four fifths are singletons; the top ten hold around 4.8%. Sequencing was done on a sample of peripheral blood. The receptors were sampled from a man aged 60 to 69 with acute or convalescent COVID-19.

This chain uses TRBV3-1 (or the pseudogene TRBV3-2) with TRBJ1-2; TRBD1 matches 9 bases. V trimming: 5 bases; J trimming: 6 bases; junction bases outside the gene matches: 4. This CDR3 comprises 13 residues. Germline V gene sequence: CDR1 LGHDT, CDR2 YNNKEL (reference sequence). As DNA, the CDR3 is TGTGCCAGCAGCTATCGACAGGGGGATGGCTACACCTTC. It codes for CASSYRQGDGYTF.

This clone was detected only a few times. The chain couples TRBV10-1 to TRBJ1-4, with D unresolved. With 3 bases removed from V and 8 bases from J, the gap between germline ends came to 7 bases. From germline, CDR1 is WNHNN and CDR2 SYGVQD (reference sequence). The CDR3 runs 12 residues. DNA for the CDR3: TGCGCCAGCAGTGACCTAGGCGAAAAACTGTTTTTT. As protein: CASSDLGEKLFF.

The chain uses TRBV12-5 and TRBJ1-4; D may be TRBD1 (5 bases). The V gene lost 7 bases and the J gene lost 8 bases, with 8 bases spanning the gap. The CDR3 is 11 residues long. Germline V gene lookup returns CDR1 LGHNT and CDR2 FRNRAP. The CDR3 DNA sequence: TGTGCTAGTGCCGACAGCGAAAAACTGTTTTTT. This codes for CASADSEKLFF.

The table lists this clone with a count of one. For the CDR3, the DNA is TGTGCCAGCAGTTATACACAGGGCGGTGTATCCTACGAGCAGTACTTC. As protein: CASSYTQGGVSYEQYF. The V and J genes are TRBV6-2 or TRBV6-3 and TRBJ2-7, with D perhaps matching TRBD1 (6 bases). Germline loops: CDR1 MNHEY, CDR2 SVGEGT. V lost 3 bases, J lost 1 base, and 16 bases lay in between. The CDR3 extends over 16 amino acids.

The chain uses TRBV6-2 or TRBV6-3 and TRBJ1-1, with 8 bases that match TRBD1. Germline V gene sequence: CDR1 MNHEY, CDR2 SVGEGT. This CDR3 has 14 amino acids. With 2 bases clipped from V and 1 base from J, the junction kept 0 bases outside the gene matches. CDR3 nucleotide sequence: TGTGCCAGCAGTTACGGGACAGGGAACACTGAAGCTTTCTTT. The encoded protein is CASSYGTGNTEAFF.

The chain carries TRBV4-3 and TRBJ1-4; D is unresolved. V was trimmed by 1 base and J by 8 bases, leaving 20 bases between them. This CDR3 region has 17 residues. Germline assignment: CDR1 LGHNA and CDR2 YSLEER. This chain's CDR3 is CASSQVPLRDSSEKLFF. In DNA form, the CDR3 reads TGCGCCAGCAGCCAAGTTCCGCTACGGGATAGCAGCGAAAAACTGTTTTTT.

The chain joins TRBV4-1 to TRBJ2-1; TRBD2 is a possible D gene (5 bases). Looked up from germline, CDR1 is MGHRA and CDR2 is YSYEKL. V lost 1 base and J lost 8, with 15 bases in between. CDR3 length equals 15 residues. CDR3 in DNA: TGCGCCAGCAGCCAAGCCGGGGTTGGTGGCGATGAGCAGTTCTTC. It specifies CASSQAGVGGDEQFF.

This clone was seen just once. The chain uses TRBV12-3 or TRBV12-4 and TRBJ2-5; D is perhaps TRBD1 (5 bases). This CDR3 is 13 amino acids long. The germline V and J ends were trimmed by 6 bases and 1 base, with 9 bases remaining between them. The CDR3 here is CASSLTVQETQYF. In DNA, the CDR3 is TGTGCCAGCAGCCTGACAGTCCAAGAGACCCAGTACTTC.

Only one count was recorded for this clone. CDR3 sequence: CASSYRDAGELFF. DNA of the CDR3: TGTGCCAGCAGTTACCGGGATGCCGGGGAGCTGTTTTTT. The chain joins TRBV6-6 to TRBJ2-2, with D tentatively TRBD2 (5 bases). Looked up from germline, CDR1 is MNHNY and CDR2 is SVGAGI (reference sequence). The CDR3 has 13 residues. V was clipped by 2 bases and J by 6 bases, with 7 bases between them.

This clone has only a few counts. This sequence joins TRBV15 and TRBJ1-5, with TRBD1 matching 9 bases. The V gene end was trimmed by 3 bases and the J gene end by 4 bases; junction bases not matched to a gene: 10. Germline V gives CDR1 LNHNV, CDR2 YYDKDF (reference sequence). The CDR3 sequence is 17 residues long. The CDR3 spells CATSRWYPGQGNQPQHF. The CDR3 DNA reads as TGTGCCACCAGCAGGTGGTATCCGGGACAGGGAAATCAGCCCCAGCATTTT.

The V and J genes are TRBV10-2 and TRBJ1-2, with 11 bases matching TRBD1. The CDR3 has 16 amino acids. The J segment lost 3 bases and the V segment lost 7 bases, leaving 10 bases of the junction unmatched. Germline V gene data show CDR1 as WSHSY and CDR2 as SAAADI. CDR3 residues: CASTEPGQGAYYGYTF. The CDR3 bases are TGCGCCAGCACCGAACCCGGACAGGGGGCTTACTATGGCTACACCTTC.

The chain uses TRBV6-1 and TRBJ2-4, with 7 bases that match TRBD1. Trimming removed 3 bases from V and 4 bases from J; junction bases left unmatched: 15. CDR1 and CDR2 (germline): MNHNS, SASEGT. The CDR3 covers 18 residues. The CDR3, as DNA: TGTGCCAGCAGTGATTCGTGGGACAGCCGAAGGAAGAAAAACATTCAGTACTTC. Translation gives CASSDSWDSRRKKNIQYF.

This chain links TRBV6-5 with TRBJ2-1, with 12 bases identical to TRBD2. The germline V gene has CDR1 MNHEY and CDR2 SVGAGI. This CDR3 has 15 residues. J was trimmed by 9 bases and V by 6 bases; bases with no gene match: 9. In nucleotides, the CDR3 is TGTGCCAGCAGAGGTACTAGCGGGAGGATTACTGAGCAGTTCTTC. Translated, it gives CASRGTSGRITEQFF.

The chain is built from TRBV4-3 and TRBJ2-1, with a tentative D call TRBD2 (6 bases). V was pared by 2 bases and J by 9 bases, with 17 bases between. CDR1 and CDR2 from the germline V gene are LGHNA and YSLEER. The CDR3 length is 15 residues. CDR3 loop: CASSQFGEAEGEQFF. In nucleotides, the CDR3 is TGCGCCAGCAGCCAATTCGGGGAGGCAGAGGGTGAGCAGTTCTTC.

The chain couples TRBV7-2 to TRBJ1-6; tentative D call: TRBD1 (5 bases). The germline CDR1 and CDR2 sequences are SGHTA and FQGNSA. V lost 5 bases, J lost 4 bases, and 9 bases lay in between. The CDR3 spans 14 residues. The CDR3 loop reads CASSPDSYNSPLHF. For the CDR3, the DNA is TGTGCCAGCAGCCCCGACAGTTATAATTCACCCCTCCACTTT.

V is TRBV6-5 and J is TRBJ1-1; possibly TRBD1 for D (6 bases). The CDR3 loop spans 15 amino acids. CDR1 and CDR2 (germline): MNHEY, SVGAGI. Between the trimmed V and J ends, which lost 7 bases and 3 bases, there was a span of 18 bases. For the CDR3, the DNA is TGTGCCAGCACCCTTTCCGGACAGACTTACACTGAAGCTTTCTTT. Residues: CASTLSGQTYTEAFF.

The chain links TRBV7-6 to TRBJ1-4; 7 bases are a match to TRBD1. The CDR3 totals 14 residues. V shed 5 bases and J 2 bases; nucleotides not matched to a gene: 2. CDR1 SGHVS and CDR2 FNYEAQ come from the germline V gene. The CDR3 DNA reads TGTGCCAGCAGCATACAGGGGACTAATGAAAAACTGTTTTTT. Its protein is CASSIQGTNEKLFF.

CDR3 nucleotide sequence: TGTGCCAGCAGCTTAGCGGGGAGCTCCTACAATGAGCAGTTCTTC. Encoded protein: CASSLAGSSYNEQFF. The V gene is TRBV7-3, the J gene TRBJ2-1, with D possibly matching TRBD2 (6 bases). The CDR3 is made up of 15 amino acids. The germline V and J ends were trimmed by 2 bases and 0 bases, with 8 bases remaining between them. Germline lookup yields CDR1 SGHTA and CDR2 FQGTGA. Using reference TRBV7-3 and TRBJ2-1 for the parts outside the CDR3, the full variable domain is GAGVSQTPSNKVTEKGKYVELRCDPISGHTALYWYRQSLGQGPEFLIYFQGTGAADDSGLPNDRFFAVRPEGSVSTLKIQRTERGDSAVYLCASSLAGSSYNEQFFGPGTRLTVL.

The CDR3 loop is CASSADRQGENYGYTF. For the CDR3, the DNA is TGTGCCAGCAGCGCCGACAGACAGGGGGAAAACTATGGCTACACCTTC. V usage is TRBV7-3 and J usage is TRBJ1-2, with 9 bases fitting TRBD1. The germline gives CDR1 SGHTA, CDR2 FQGTGA. This CDR3 region has 16 residues. Trimming removed 5 bases from V and 2 bases from J; junction bases left unmatched: 9.

The chain uses TRBV7-2 and TRBJ1-2; D possibly corresponds to TRBD1 (6 bases). The CDR3 covers 13 residues. In germline, CDR1 is SGHTA, CDR2 FQGNSA. V gave up 3 bases and J gave up 6 bases, with 11 bases separating them. CDR3 sequence reads: CASSFRAGDGYTF. The CDR3 bases are TGTGCCAGCAGCTTTAGGGCAGGGGATGGCTACACCTTC.

The CDR3, as DNA: TGTGCCAGCAGCTTGGGGCAGGGTAGCTCTGGGGCCAACGTCCTGACTTTC. Residues: CASSLGQGSSGANVLTF. The chain recombines TRBV11-3 with TRBJ2-6, with TRBD1 as a possible D gene (5 bases). V was clipped by 3 bases and J by 0 bases, with 12 bases between them. This CDR3 comprises 17 residues. Germline loops: CDR1 SGHNT, CDR2 YENEEA. The variable domain in full, completed from reference TRBV11-3 and TRBJ2-6, reads EAGVVQSPRYKIIEKKQPVAFWCNPISGHNTLYWYLQNLGQGPELLIRYENEEAVDDSQLPKDRFSAERLKGVDSTLKIQPAELGDSAVYLCASSLGQGSSGANVLTFGAGSRLTVL.

The rearrangement uses TRBV15 and TRBJ1-3; TRBD1 matches 9 bases. The length of the CDR3 is 15 residues. Germline CDR1 and CDR2: LNHNV and YYDKDF (reference sequence). The junction had 17 bases not matched to a gene; V was cut back by 8 bases and J by 12 bases. The CDR3 region has the DNA TGTGCCACCGGGTATGCGGGGACAGGGTCCCGCGGCATATATTTT. Its protein is CATGYAGTGSRGIYF. Combining the CDR3 with reference TRBV15 and TRBJ1-3 gives the whole variable domain DAMVIQNPRYQVTQFGKPVTLSCSQTLNHNVMYWYQQKSSQAPKLLFHYYDKDFNNEADTPDNFQSRRPNTSFCFLDIRSPGLGDTAMYLCATGYAGTGSRGIYFGEGSWLTVV.

The genes are TRBV12-3 or TRBV12-4 and TRBJ1-2; a weak D match, TRBD1 (6 bases). This CDR3 spans 13 amino acids. V was shortened by 4 bases and J by 4 bases, with 10 bases between the two germline ends. The CDR3 DNA reads TGTGCCAGCAGTTGGACAGAGCGCTATGGCTACACCTTC. Its translation is CASSWTERYGYTF.

This chain links TRBV11-1 with TRBJ2-5; 9 nucleotides line up with TRBD1. Germline-derived CDR1 and CDR2 are SGHAT and FQDESV (reference sequence). The CDR3 spans 15 residues. The V and J ends lost 2 bases and 7 bases, in that order; junction bases with no gene match: 8. The chain's CDR3 is CASSLNRGQLGTQYF. CDR3 DNA sequence: TGTGCCAGCAGCTTAAACAGGGGGCAATTGGGGACCCAGTACTTC.

This clone was counted a single time. This rearrangement joins TRBV7-9 to TRBJ2-3, with D perhaps matching TRBD2 (6 bases). The V end was cut by 5 bases, the J end by 4 bases, with 16 bases between. The CDR3 runs to 15 residues. CDR1 is SEHNR, CDR2 FQNEAQ, per germline (reference sequence). CDR3 nucleotide sequence: TGTGCCAGCAGCCCTACCTCGGGGGTCCCAGATACGCAGTATTTT. Translated, it gives CASSPTSGVPDTQYF.

This chain connects TRBV27 to TRBJ1-4; 8 bases align to TRBD1. Trimming removed 5 bases from V and 3 bases from J; junction bases left unmatched: 2. CDR1 and CDR2 (germline): MNHEY, SMNVEV (reference sequence). The CDR3 totals 14 residues. The CDR3 region has the DNA TGTGCCAGCAGTCAACAGGGGGCTAATGAAAAACTGTTTTTT. Residues: CASSQQGANEKLFF.

The chain links TRBV24-1 to TRBJ1-5; no clear D. This CDR3 contains 13 residues. From germline, CDR1 is KGHDR and CDR2 SFDVKD. Trimming removed 5 bases at V and 4 bases at J, with 8 bases between. The CDR3 loop reads CATSGSGNQPQHF. CDR3 nucleotides: TGTGCCACCAGTGGGTCGGGAAATCAGCCCCAGCATTTT.